Reported below is one TCR beta chain. The entry originates in a study of blood T cell repertoires in COVID-19. This CDR3 spans 16 amino acids. V lost 3 bases, J lost 0 bases, and 11 bases lay in between. Looked up from germline, CDR1 is LNHDA and CDR2 is SQIVND (reference sequence). Only in-frame clones appear in the TCRdb table, and some are missing; sequencing was by immunoSEQ multiplex PCR. Here the sample spans about 260,000 clones, 85% to 90% being singletons. This chain uses TRBV19 with TRBJ1-4; no definite D call. The sequencing sample was made of peripheral blood. This sequence originates from a woman aged 35 to 49 with acute or convalescent COVID-19. In nucleotides, the CDR3 is TGTGCCAGTAGTATTATGGTGAGCACAACTAATGAAAAACTGTTTTTT. Translated: CASSIMVSTTNEKLFF.